Reported below is one T cell receptor beta chain. Its antigen is unidentified. The data were taken from a study of immune cell composition in non-small cell lung cancer. The V end lost 2 bases, the J end lost 4 bases, and 8 bases lay between the germline ends. This CDR3 region has 13 residues. CDR1 is SGHDN, CDR2 FVKESK, per germline. Study-wide results and caveats: Adenocarcinomas with higher top tumour-associated clone frequency had more reactive TILs. Lung adenocarcinomas had lower top 10 clone scores and clonality than squamous tumours.

Template was genomic DNA from frozen, unsorted single-cell suspensions. Assay: immunoSEQ multiplex PCR; the TCRdb copy retains only in-frame clones and omits some. The sample contains some 4,000 clones, about 73% of which appear only once. The receptor comes from a human donor with non-small cell lung cancer. The chain is built from TRBV14 and TRBJ2-5; D gene unclear. The sample taken for sequencing was lung tumor tissue. CDR3 nucleotide sequence: TGTGCCAGCAGCCAATTAGATCGAGAGACCCAGTACTTC. Translating gives CASSQLDRETQYF.